Listed below are T cell receptor beta chains from one sample, sequenced in a study of control samples from healthy donors and cancer patients. This table comes from immunoSEQ multiplex PCR, and its TCRdb copy is limited to in-frame clones, with some not included. Of about 150,000 clones in the sample, around 92% were seen once. Sequences were obtained from blood. The receptor source for this set is a woman in her forties in good health. Each CDR3 is given with its conserved first and last residue. D genes are given only for firm matches. Clone size appears in some rows only: once, few, many, or a class for an expanded clone.

. | . | TRBJ2-1 | TRBV5-1 | TGCGCCAGCAGCTTAGACCTCGGGGGGCCTTACAATGAGCAGTTCTTC | CASSLDLGGPYNEQFF
. | . | TRBJ1-6 | TRBV19 | TGTGCCAGTAGTATAGGGACAAATTCACCCCTCCACTTT | CASSIGTNSPLHF
TRBD1 | . | TRBJ1-2 | TRBV6-5 | TGTGCCAGCAGCGCCACCCCCGGGACAGGGGACGGCTACACCTTC | CASSATPGTGDGYTF
. | few | TRBJ2-2 | TRBV4-1 | TGCGCCAGCAGCCCGCCGAGGGCCAGGGGACGGGCCGGGGAGCTGTTTTTT | CASSPPRARGRAGELFF
. | . | TRBJ2-7 | TRBV15 | TGTGCCACCAGCTCAGAAGACAGCTCCTACGAGCAGTACTTC | CATSSEDSSYEQYF
TRBD2 | once | TRBJ2-7 | TRBV10-3 | TGTGCCATCAGCTCCCAGGGACTAGCGGGGGCCCCGAGCTCCTACGAGCAGTACTTC | CAISSQGLAGAPSSYEQYF
. | . | TRBJ1-4 | TRBV5-4 | TGTGCCAGCAGCTCCTCGGACATAGGAGATGAAAAACTGTTTTTT | CASSSSDIGDEKLFF
. | . | TRBJ2-1 | TRBV12-3/TRBV12-4 | TGTGCCAGCAGTTTAGCCAGGGTCAATGAGCAGTTCTTC | CASSLARVNEQFF
TRBD1 | . | TRBJ2-3 | TRBV5-1 | TGCGCCAGCAGCCTCCCCCTGACAGGGTACACAGATACGCAGTATTTT | CASSLPLTGYTDTQYF
. | . | TRBJ2-7 | TRBV25-1 | TGTGCCAGCAGTGATAGCGGGACAGGCTACGAGCAGTACTTC | CASSDSGTGYEQYF
TRBD1 | . | TRBJ2-2 | TRBV10-1 | TGCGCCAGCAGTGTTGGGACAGCGAACACCGGGGAGCTGTTTTTT | CASSVGTANTGELFF
TRBD1 | . | TRBJ1-4 | TRBV25-1 | TGTGCCAGCAGACAGACAGGGGAGGCCGGAAAACTGTTTTTT | CASRQTGEAGKLFF
TRBD1 | . | TRBJ1-1 | TRBV5-1 | TGCGCCAGCAGCCCGGGGGACAGGGGAAACACTGAAGCTTTCTTT | CASSPGDRGNTEAFF
. | . | TRBJ1-1 | TRBV19 | TGTGCCAGTAGTTTCAACACTGAAGCTTTCTTT | CASSFNTEAFF
TRBD2 | . | TRBJ2-3 | TRBV5-1 | TGCGCCAGCAGCTTGTCTCCCCGAGGGACTAGCGGGGGCGCGCGTGCAGATACGCAGTATTTT | CASSLSPRGTSGGARADTQYF
. | . | TRBJ1-3 | TRBV12-5 | TGTGCTAGTGGCCCGTCTTTACCTTCTGGAAACACCATATATTTT | CASGPSLPSGNTIYF
. | . | TRBJ2-7 | TRBV20-1 | TGCAGTGCTAACAAATACTACGAGCAGTACTTC | CSANKYYEQYF
. | . | TRBJ2-7 | TRBV19 | TGTGCCAGTAGCCAAGCGGACTGGGGGGAGCAGTACTTC | CASSQADWGEQYF
. | . | TRBJ1-1 | TRBV7-9 | TGTGCCAGCACCTCAACGGGCAGGGGTAGGACTGAAGCTTTCTTT | CASTSTGRGRTEAFF
. | . | TRBJ1-4 | TRBV3-1/TRBV3-2 | TGTGCCAGCAGCCGGGACACTAACTATGAAAAACTGTTTTTT | CASSRDTNYEKLFF
. | . | TRBJ2-7 | TRBV3-1/TRBV3-2 | TGTGCCAGCAGCCAAGGGCTACTAGAGTACGAGCAGTACTTC | CASSQGLLEYEQYF
. | . | TRBJ2-7 | TRBV19 | TGTGCCAGTAGCACGGGTCAGCTGCCCTACGAGCAGTACTTC | CASSTGQLPYEQYF
. | once | TRBJ1-1 | TRBV13 | TGTGCCAGCAGCTCCGGGGGGGCCCTGAACACTGAAGCTTTCTTT | CASSSGGALNTEAFF